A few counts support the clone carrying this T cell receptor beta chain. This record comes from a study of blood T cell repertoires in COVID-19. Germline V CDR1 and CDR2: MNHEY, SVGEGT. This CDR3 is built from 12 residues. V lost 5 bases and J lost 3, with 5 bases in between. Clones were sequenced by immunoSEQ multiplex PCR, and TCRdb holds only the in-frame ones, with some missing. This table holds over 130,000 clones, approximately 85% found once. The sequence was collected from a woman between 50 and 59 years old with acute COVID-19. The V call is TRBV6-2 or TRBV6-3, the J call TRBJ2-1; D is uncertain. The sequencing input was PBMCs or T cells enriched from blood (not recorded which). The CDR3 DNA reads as TGTGCCAGCAGTGCGATCTACAATGAGCAGTTCTTC. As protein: CASSAIYNEQFF.